These T cell receptor beta chains were read from a single sample in a study of OX40 agonist ivuxolimab in advanced cancers. Sequenced by immunoSEQ multiplex PCR; TCRdb stores in-frame clones only, minus some. The sample gives 60,000 to 95,000 clones, less than 90% of which show up once; around 0.6% is in the top ten. The sequencing used CD4+ or CD8+ T cells sorted from blood, collected in a trial of the OX40 agonist ivuxolimab. The receptors shown here come from an adult with an advanced solid tumor such as melanoma, head and neck, liver or kidney cancer. The CDR3 runs from the conserved cysteine through the conserved F or W. A D gene is named only where the DNA matches it firmly. Size values are once, few and many counts, or a class for expanded clones, and some rows have none.

cdr3_aa | cdr3_nt | clone_size | j_call | v_call | d_call
CASSKDFVGQNSNQPQHF | TGTGCCAGCAGTAAAGACTTCGTGGGACAGAATAGCAATCAGCCCCAGCATTTT | once | TRBJ1-5 | TRBV6-1 | TRBD1
CTSSQNTANYGYTF | TGTACCAGCAGCCAAAATACCGCTAACTATGGCTACACCTTC | . | TRBJ1-2 | TRBV6-6 | .
CASSFGRGGDDEQYF | TGTGCCAGCAGCTTTGGACGGGGGGGCGACGACGAGCAGTACTTC | . | TRBJ2-7 | TRBV7-9 | TRBD2
CASSQDGDRIVYGYTF | TGCGCCAGCAGCCAAGATGGCGACAGGATAGTCTATGGCTACACCTTC | . | TRBJ1-2 | TRBV4-1 | .
CASSGSPGLAGAEQYF | TGTGCCAGCAGTGGCTCCCCCGGACTAGCGGGGGCCGAGCAGTACTTC | few | TRBJ2-7 | TRBV6-1 | TRBD2
CSVATGGGGYTF | TGCAGCGTCGCGACAGGGGGCGGTGGCTACACCTTC | . | TRBJ1-2 | TRBV29-1 | TRBD1
CASSLGSSGVRETQYF | TGTGCCAGCAGTTTAGGGTCTAGCGGGGTGCGAGAGACCCAGTACTTC | . | TRBJ2-5 | TRBV27 | TRBD2
CASSLGGQETQYF | TGTGCCAGCAGTCTCGGGGGCCAAGAGACCCAGTACTTC | . | TRBJ2-5 | TRBV6-5 | .
CASSLTGRGELFF | TGCGCCAGCAGCTTGACAGGGCGCGGGGAGCTGTTTTTT | . | TRBJ2-2 | TRBV5-1 | .
CASSPRDRQETQYF | TGTGCCAGCAGCCCGCGGGACAGACAAGAGACCCAGTACTTC | . | TRBJ2-5 | TRBV7-2 | .
CASSRRPSGGAGGFNEQFF | TGTGCCAGCAGCCGCCGGCCTAGCGGGGGGGCCGGAGGTTTTAATGAGCAGTTCTTC | few | TRBJ2-1 | TRBV19 | TRBD2
CASSPDRGSTDTQYF | TGTGCCAGCAGCCCCGACAGGGGGAGCACAGATACGCAGTATTTT | . | TRBJ2-3 | TRBV6-5 | TRBD1
CASSPGQYNSPLHF | TGTGCCAGCAGCCCGGGACAGTATAATTCACCCCTCCACTTT | . | TRBJ1-6 | TRBV7-2 | TRBD1